A selection of T cell receptor beta chains follows, all from one sample in a study of early T cells in non-severe SARS-CoV-2 infection. One entry per CDR3 protein results from TCRdb running MiXCR on the 5' RACE reads. The sample lists tens of thousands of distinct CDR3 sequences; around 5.6% were seen once. The material sequenced was whole blood. Receptors were obtained from an adult who was a healthcare worker with PCR-confirmed SARS-CoV-2 infection or an uninfected control (not recorded which). CDR3s include the opening cysteine and the closing phenylalanine or tryptophan. A D gene is named only where the DNA matches it firmly. Clone size is shown for a subset of rows, as once, few, many or a class of expanded clone.

cdr3_length: 17; v_call: TRBV4-3; clone_size: many; d_call: TRBD2; j_call: TRBJ2-3; cdr3_nt: TGCGCCAGCAGCCAAAGCCCGACTAGCGGGAGCACAGATACGCAGTATTTT; cdr3_aa: CASSQSPTSGSTDTQYF
cdr3_length: 13; v_call: TRBV20-1; clone_size: NA; d_call: TRBD1; j_call: TRBJ1-1; cdr3_nt: TGCAGTGCTCGTAGACAGGGGGGAACTGAAGCTTTCTTT; cdr3_aa: CSARRQGGTEAFF
cdr3_length: 15; v_call: TRBV3-1; clone_size: many; d_call: TRBD2; j_call: TRBJ2-1; cdr3_nt: TGTGCCAGCAGTCAAACTAGCGGGACCTACAATGAGCAGTTCTTC; cdr3_aa: CASSQTSGTYNEQFF
cdr3_length: 15; v_call: TRBV5-4; clone_size: many; d_call: TRBD1; j_call: TRBJ2-1; cdr3_nt: TGTGCCAGCAGCTTGGTGACAGGGGGCTTCAATGAGCAGTTCTTC; cdr3_aa: CASSLVTGGFNEQFF
cdr3_length: 14; v_call: TRBV12-3/TRBV12-4; clone_size: many; d_call: TRBD1; j_call: TRBJ2-5; cdr3_nt: TGTGCCAGCAGTGACAGGGGGCGATTGAAGACCCAGTACTTC; cdr3_aa: CASSDRGRLKTQYF
cdr3_length: 13; v_call: TRBV20-1; clone_size: many; d_call: NA; j_call: TRBJ2-3; cdr3_nt: TGCAGTGCCAGACTTGAGCGCACAGATACGCAGTATTTT; cdr3_aa: CSARLERTDTQYF
cdr3_length: 14; v_call: TRBV7-9; clone_size: many; d_call: NA; j_call: TRBJ1-2; cdr3_nt: TGTGCCAGCAGCTTAGCGTTACGGGGCCCTGGCTACACCTTC; cdr3_aa: CASSLALRGPGYTF
cdr3_length: 12; v_call: TRBV2; clone_size: many; d_call: TRBD1; j_call: TRBJ2-5; cdr3_nt: TGTGCCAGTACCGGACAGGGAAAGACCCAGTACTTC; cdr3_aa: CASTGQGKTQYF
cdr3_length: 12; v_call: TRBV20-1; clone_size: many; d_call: TRBD1; j_call: TRBJ1-2; cdr3_nt: TGCAGTGCTCTGGGGACAGAAAATGGCTACACCTTC; cdr3_aa: CSALGTENGYTF
cdr3_length: 17; v_call: TRBV11-2; clone_size: NA; d_call: TRBD2; j_call: TRBJ2-1; cdr3_nt: TGTGCCAGCAGCCAAGGGACTAGCGGAATCCGCGACAATGAGCAGTTCTTC; cdr3_aa: CASSQGTSGIRDNEQFF
cdr3_length: 11; v_call: TRBV6-2/TRBV6-3; clone_size: many; d_call: NA; j_call: TRBJ2-7; cdr3_nt: TGTGCCAGCAGTACTACCTACGAGCAGTACTTC; cdr3_aa: CASSTTYEQYF
cdr3_length: 11; v_call: TRBV6-2/TRBV6-3; clone_size: few; d_call: NA; j_call: TRBJ2-7; cdr3_nt: TGTGCCAGCAACCAAGGACGCGAGCAGTACTTC; cdr3_aa: CASNQGREQYF
cdr3_length: 16; v_call: TRBV6-1; clone_size: few; d_call: NA; j_call: TRBJ2-1; cdr3_nt: TGTGCCAGCAGTGAAGCAGGACTTTTACTTGACAATGAGCAGTTCTTC; cdr3_aa: CASSEAGLLLDNEQFF
cdr3_length: 13; v_call: TRBV5-5; clone_size: many; d_call: NA; j_call: TRBJ2-2; cdr3_nt: TGTGCCAGCAGCTTGGTTAGCACCGGGGAGCTGTTTTTT; cdr3_aa: CASSLVSTGELFF
cdr3_length: 14; v_call: TRBV3-1; clone_size: many; d_call: NA; j_call: TRBJ2-6; cdr3_nt: TGTGCCAGCAGCCCCGGCTCTGGGGCCAACGTCCTGACTTTC; cdr3_aa: CASSPGSGANVLTF
cdr3_length: 17; v_call: TRBV7-6; clone_size: few; d_call: TRBD1; j_call: TRBJ2-5; cdr3_nt: TGTGCCAGCAGCTTACGGGGACAGGGGGGAGCTCAAGAGACCCAGTACTTC; cdr3_aa: CASSLRGQGGAQETQYF
cdr3_length: 13; v_call: TRBV2; clone_size: NA; d_call: NA; j_call: TRBJ2-1; cdr3_nt: TGTGCCAGTCTAACGAGCTCCTACAATGAGCAGTTCTTC; cdr3_aa: CASLTSSYNEQFF
cdr3_length: 17; v_call: TRBV12-3/TRBV12-4; clone_size: many; d_call: NA; j_call: TRBJ2-1; cdr3_nt: TGTGCCAGCAGCCCCCTTCTGACCGGGACAAAAGTCCCTGAGCAGTTCTTC; cdr3_aa: CASSPLLTGTKVPEQFF
cdr3_length: 14; v_call: TRBV6-2/TRBV6-3; clone_size: NA; d_call: TRBD1; j_call: TRBJ1-1; cdr3_nt: TGTGCCAGCAGCCCCACAGGGGGCTTCACTGAAGCTTTCTTT; cdr3_aa: CASSPTGGFTEAFF
cdr3_length: 20; v_call: TRBV3-1; clone_size: many; d_call: TRBD1; j_call: TRBJ1-3; cdr3_nt: TGTGCCAGCAGCCCCCGGGACAGGGCCTTCGGGGGGAACTCTGGAAACACCATATATTTT; cdr3_aa: CASSPRDRAFGGNSGNTIYF
cdr3_length: 19; v_call: TRBV23-1; clone_size: few; d_call: TRBD2; j_call: TRBJ2-3; cdr3_nt: TGCGCCAGCAGTCAATGGACGACTAGCGGGAGATGGGGCACAGATACGCGGTATTTT; cdr3_aa: CASSQWTTSGRWGTDTRYF
cdr3_length: 18; v_call: TRBV12-3/TRBV12-4; clone_size: many; d_call: NA; j_call: TRBJ2-3; cdr3_nt: TGTGCCAGCACCGTCCGGGGGCGACCCTCGGGGGGCACAGATACGCAGTATTTT; cdr3_aa: CASTVRGRPSGGTDTQYF
cdr3_length: 13; v_call: TRBV18; clone_size: many; d_call: NA; j_call: TRBJ2-7; cdr3_nt: TGTGCCAGCTCACTAGGGTCCAGAGACGAGCAGTACTTC; cdr3_aa: CASSLGSRDEQYF
cdr3_length: 13; v_call: TRBV29-1; clone_size: many; d_call: NA; j_call: TRBJ1-1; cdr3_nt: TGCAGCGTTGGATCTAGCTTCACCACTGAAGCTTTCTTT; cdr3_aa: CSVGSSFTTEAFF
cdr3_length: 16; v_call: TRBV14; clone_size: many; d_call: TRBD1; j_call: TRBJ2-7; cdr3_nt: TGTGCCAGCAGCCGAGGACCCGGGACAGTATCCTACGAGCAGTACTTC; cdr3_aa: CASSRGPGTVSYEQYF
cdr3_length: 15; v_call: TRBV9; clone_size: few; d_call: NA; j_call: TRBJ2-5; cdr3_nt: TGTGCCAGCAGCGCTCCGGGGCGGGGCGCAGAGACCCAGTACTTC; cdr3_aa: CASSAPGRGAETQYF
cdr3_length: 16; v_call: TRBV5-4; clone_size: many; d_call: NA; j_call: TRBJ2-3; cdr3_nt: TGTGCCAGCAGCAAGAGCTCCAGCGCGGGCACAGATACGCAGTATTTT; cdr3_aa: CASSKSSSAGTDTQYF
cdr3_length: 19; v_call: TRBV18; clone_size: medium-sized; d_call: TRBD2; j_call: TRBJ2-1; cdr3_nt: TGTGCCAGCTCACCCGGCGAAGTATTACTAGCGGGAGAGGCCTTTGAGCAGTTCTTC; cdr3_aa: CASSPGEVLLAGEAFEQFF
cdr3_length: 16; v_call: TRBV20-1; clone_size: many; d_call: NA; j_call: TRBJ2-1; cdr3_nt: TGCAGTGCTAGAGAGAGGGGCGGGACTTATTACAATGAGCAGTTCTTC; cdr3_aa: CSARERGGTYYNEQFF
cdr3_length: 14; v_call: TRBV2; clone_size: many; d_call: TRBD1; j_call: TRBJ1-2; cdr3_nt: TGTGCCAGCAGTGGGACAGGGATGGGCTATGGCTACACCTTC; cdr3_aa: CASSGTGMGYGYTF
cdr3_length: 18; v_call: TRBV19; clone_size: many; d_call: TRBD1; j_call: TRBJ1-5; cdr3_nt: TGTGCCAGTACCAAACCGGACAGGATGAGGGTTAGCAATCAGCCCCAGCATTTT; cdr3_aa: CASTKPDRMRVSNQPQHF
cdr3_length: 16; v_call: TRBV6-6; clone_size: NA; d_call: TRBD2; j_call: TRBJ2-1; cdr3_nt: TGTGCCATCCGACGAGGACTAGCGGGGCGTTACAATGAGCAGTTCTTC; cdr3_aa: CAIRRGLAGRYNEQFF
cdr3_length: 14; v_call: TRBV19; clone_size: many; d_call: NA; j_call: TRBJ2-1; cdr3_nt: TGTGCCAGTAGTATCGTCTCTAGGCGGGGTGAGCAGTTCTTC; cdr3_aa: CASSIVSRRGEQFF
cdr3_length: 12; v_call: TRBV27; clone_size: many; d_call: NA; j_call: TRBJ1-6; cdr3_nt: TGTGCCAGCAGTACCCCAGGCTCACCCCTCCACTTT; cdr3_aa: CASSTPGSPLHF
cdr3_length: 15; v_call: TRBV27; clone_size: many; d_call: NA; j_call: TRBJ1-5; cdr3_nt: TGTGCCAGCAACCTACGACAAGATAGCAATCAGCCCCAGCATTTT; cdr3_aa: CASNLRQDSNQPQHF
cdr3_length: 16; v_call: TRBV5-1; clone_size: NA; d_call: NA; j_call: TRBJ2-1; cdr3_nt: TGCGCCAGCCGTAGGGACACGAGTAGCTCCTACAATGAGCAGTTCTTC; cdr3_aa: CASRRDTSSSYNEQFF
cdr3_length: 15; v_call: TRBV3-1; clone_size: many; d_call: NA; j_call: TRBJ2-6; cdr3_nt: TGTGCCAGCAGCCTCCAGTCTCCCGGGGCCAACGTCCTGACTTTC; cdr3_aa: CASSLQSPGANVLTF
cdr3_length: 15; v_call: TRBV18; clone_size: many; d_call: NA; j_call: TRBJ2-1; cdr3_nt: TGTGCCAGCTCAGCGGGCGGCGGGGCCCCCAATGAGCAGTTCTTC; cdr3_aa: CASSAGGGAPNEQFF
cdr3_length: 16; v_call: TRBV7-2; clone_size: NA; d_call: NA; j_call: TRBJ2-2; cdr3_nt: TGTGCCAGCAGCTTAGTTGCGGGGCCGAACACCGGGGAGCTGTTTTTT; cdr3_aa: CASSLVAGPNTGELFF
cdr3_length: 13; v_call: TRBV30; clone_size: many; d_call: TRBD2; j_call: TRBJ2-1; cdr3_nt: TGTGCCTGGGAGCGGGAAGGGCTAAATGAGCAGTTCTTC; cdr3_aa: CAWEREGLNEQFF
cdr3_length: 16; v_call: TRBV30; clone_size: many; d_call: TRBD1; j_call: TRBJ1-1; cdr3_nt: TGTGCCTGGAGCCCGGACAGGGTTTCTCCCAACACTGAAGCTTTCTTT; cdr3_aa: CAWSPDRVSPNTEAFF
cdr3_length: 14; v_call: TRBV12-3/TRBV12-4; clone_size: many; d_call: NA; j_call: TRBJ1-4; cdr3_nt: TGTGCCAGCCGCCTCCGTAGCGTTAATGAAAAACTGTTTTTT; cdr3_aa: CASRLRSVNEKLFF
cdr3_length: 14; v_call: TRBV12-3/TRBV12-4; clone_size: many; d_call: NA; j_call: TRBJ1-1; cdr3_nt: TGTGCCAGCAGTCTAACGGGAGGGTGGACTGAAGCTTTCTTT; cdr3_aa: CASSLTGGWTEAFF
cdr3_length: 18; v_call: TRBV11-3; clone_size: many; d_call: NA; j_call: TRBJ2-1; cdr3_nt: TGTGCCAGCAGCCCAAGCATGGGTTCATATCACTCCTACAATGAGCAGTTCTTC; cdr3_aa: CASSPSMGSYHSYNEQFF
cdr3_length: 14; v_call: TRBV2; clone_size: many; d_call: NA; j_call: TRBJ2-2; cdr3_nt: TGTGCCAGCAGTGTACAGGGTGGCCCCGGGGAGCTGTTTTTT; cdr3_aa: CASSVQGGPGELFF
cdr3_length: 14; v_call: TRBV12-3/TRBV12-4; clone_size: many; d_call: TRBD2; j_call: TRBJ2-1; cdr3_nt: TGTGCCAGCAGGGAGACTAGCGGGCCGAATGAGCAGTTCTTC; cdr3_aa: CASRETSGPNEQFF
cdr3_length: 17; v_call: TRBV6-5; clone_size: many; d_call: TRBD1; j_call: TRBJ2-1; cdr3_nt: TGTGCCAGCAGTTACTCGAGGACAGGGGGCCGTGGGGCTGAGCAGTTCTTC; cdr3_aa: CASSYSRTGGRGAEQFF
cdr3_length: 12; v_call: TRBV20-1; clone_size: many; d_call: TRBD1; j_call: TRBJ1-5; cdr3_nt: TGCAGTGCTCGGGACAGGGATCAGCCCCAGCATTTT; cdr3_aa: CSARDRDQPQHF
cdr3_length: 13; v_call: TRBV12-3/TRBV12-4; clone_size: NA; d_call: NA; j_call: TRBJ1-2; cdr3_nt: TGTGCCAGCAGTCGTACAGGGAGACGTGGCTACACCTTC; cdr3_aa: CASSRTGRRGYTF